A single sample gave rise to the 10 T cell receptor beta chains below, sequenced in a study of T cells in Graves' hyperthyroidism and ophthalmopathy. RNA transcripts provided the source from which TCR beta CDR3 regions were amplified. Primed by the HTBI set, a first-round RT-PCR was run on the TCR CDR3. TCRdb processed the multiplex PCR reads anew with MiXCR; each CDR3 protein has one entry. The data hold a few hundred thousand distinct CDR3 sequences, with about a sixth observed a single time. What was sequenced was blood. The receptors shown here come from a young woman with Graves' hyperthyroidism.

The sample holds many counts of this clonotype. The chain carries TRBV19 and TRBJ1-1; D unclear. With 1 base removed from V and 6 bases from J, the gap between germline ends came to 9 bases. CDR1 LNHDA and CDR2 SQIVND come from the germline V gene (reference sequence). The CDR3 covers 13 residues. Here the CDR3 DNA reads TGTGCCAGTAGTATAGTTCCTTTGGCTGAAGCTTTCTTT. Translation: CASSIVPLAEAFF.

This clonotype was observed a few times. This could be a read error, since a much larger clone is one nucleotide away. The chain recombines TRBV12-5 with TRBJ2-2; D is unresolved. Per germline, CDR1 LGHNT and CDR2 FRNRAP. The CDR3 consists of 14 residues. V was shortened by 1 base and J by 0 bases, with 3 bases between the two germline ends. The CDR3, as DNA: TGTGCTAGTGGTTTGGCCACGAACACCGGGGAGCTGTTTTTT. As protein: CASGLATNTGELFF.

This chain joins TRBV4-1 and TRBJ1-5; D is possibly TRBD1 (5 bases). CDR3 length: 17 residues. V was cut by 6 bases and J by 0 bases, with 18 bases left in between. CDR1 and CDR2 from the germline V gene are MGHRA and YSYEKL. CDR3 protein: CASSPRGDAFSNQPQHF. CDR3 bases: TGCGCCAGCAGTCCGCGAGGGGACGCCTTTAGCAATCAGCCCCAGCATTTT.

The rearrangement joins TRBV3-1 to TRBJ2-7; 11 bases align to TRBD2. Germline trimming cut 8 bases from V and 2 bases from J; bases unmatched to any gene: 8. From germline, CDR1 is LGHDT and CDR2 YNNKEL (reference sequence). This CDR3 contains 15 residues. The CDR3 DNA sequence: TGTGCCAGCGCCTCGGGGACTAGCGGTACCTACGAGCAGTACTTC. Translated, it gives CASASGTSGTYEQYF.

The table lists this clonotype with many counts. The rearrangement joins TRBV9 to TRBJ2-2, with a tentative D call TRBD1 (7 bases). The germline V and J ends were trimmed by 4 bases and 6 bases, with 22 bases remaining between them. Germline V gene data show CDR1 as SGDLS and CDR2 as YYNGEE. The CDR3 is made up of 17 amino acids. CDR3 DNA: TGTGCCAGCAGCTCGAAAGCGAGCAGGGGGGTGCCCGGGGAGCTGTTTTTT. Its translation is CASSSKASRGVPGELFF.

This clonotype was seen at least ten times. In nucleotides, the CDR3 is TGCAGCGTTGACGACAGGGGGCTCGGAAACACCATATATTTT. It translates to CSVDDRGLGNTIYF. The J gene is TRBJ1-3, the V gene TRBV29-1; 10 bases are shared with TRBD1. The V segment lost 3 bases and the J segment 4 bases; nucleotides outside the gene matches: 3. This CDR3 is 14 amino acids long. CDR1 SQVTM and CDR2 ANQGSEA come from the germline V gene.

This clonotype was found a few times. The chain employs TRBV9 and TRBJ2-3; 8 bases map to TRBD2. CDR3 size: 18 residues. Germline V CDR1 and CDR2: SGDLS, YYNGEE. V dropped 0 bases and J dropped 2; count of bases not matched to a gene: 11. CDR3 sequence (DNA): TGTGCCAGCAGCGTAGGGGGTTTGTGGCGGGGGGCCACAGATACGCAGTATTTT. Translation gives CASSVGGLWRGATDTQYF.

This clonotype was counted once. The genes are TRBV30 and TRBJ2-1, with 14 bases that match TRBD2. Looked up from germline, CDR1 is GTSNPN and CDR2 is SVGIG (reference sequence). Trimming at V came to 5 bases and at J to 4 bases, leaving 7 bases not matched to a gene. CDR3 length: 16 amino acids. DNA for the CDR3: TGTGCCTGGTCCCGGAGGACTAGCGGGGGGTACAATGAGCAGTTCTTC. Translated, it gives CAWSRRTSGGYNEQFF.

Points on this clonotype: Since a much larger clone is just one base distant, this may be a read error. The CDR3: CASSLDYTGGNEQYF. For the CDR3, the DNA is TGTGCCAGCAGCTTAGATTATACAGGGGGGAATGAGCAGTACTTC. The V gene is TRBV11-2, the J gene TRBJ2-1; 8 bases are a match to TRBD1. The J call is in doubt because the DNA end fits TRBJ2-7 better. The CDR3 covers 15 residues. Germline V gene sequence: CDR1 SGHAT, CDR2 FQNNGV.

The chain employs TRBV6-1 and TRBJ1-2, with 7 nucleotides matching TRBD1. The CDR3 loop spans 14 amino acids. Looked up from germline, CDR1 is MNHNS and CDR2 is SASEGT. The trim removed 5 bases at V and 5 bases at J, leaving 8 bases unmatched. The CDR3 region is CASSSRGTAYGYTF. CDR3 bases: TGTGCCAGCAGTTCCCGGGGGACAGCTTATGGCTACACCTTC.